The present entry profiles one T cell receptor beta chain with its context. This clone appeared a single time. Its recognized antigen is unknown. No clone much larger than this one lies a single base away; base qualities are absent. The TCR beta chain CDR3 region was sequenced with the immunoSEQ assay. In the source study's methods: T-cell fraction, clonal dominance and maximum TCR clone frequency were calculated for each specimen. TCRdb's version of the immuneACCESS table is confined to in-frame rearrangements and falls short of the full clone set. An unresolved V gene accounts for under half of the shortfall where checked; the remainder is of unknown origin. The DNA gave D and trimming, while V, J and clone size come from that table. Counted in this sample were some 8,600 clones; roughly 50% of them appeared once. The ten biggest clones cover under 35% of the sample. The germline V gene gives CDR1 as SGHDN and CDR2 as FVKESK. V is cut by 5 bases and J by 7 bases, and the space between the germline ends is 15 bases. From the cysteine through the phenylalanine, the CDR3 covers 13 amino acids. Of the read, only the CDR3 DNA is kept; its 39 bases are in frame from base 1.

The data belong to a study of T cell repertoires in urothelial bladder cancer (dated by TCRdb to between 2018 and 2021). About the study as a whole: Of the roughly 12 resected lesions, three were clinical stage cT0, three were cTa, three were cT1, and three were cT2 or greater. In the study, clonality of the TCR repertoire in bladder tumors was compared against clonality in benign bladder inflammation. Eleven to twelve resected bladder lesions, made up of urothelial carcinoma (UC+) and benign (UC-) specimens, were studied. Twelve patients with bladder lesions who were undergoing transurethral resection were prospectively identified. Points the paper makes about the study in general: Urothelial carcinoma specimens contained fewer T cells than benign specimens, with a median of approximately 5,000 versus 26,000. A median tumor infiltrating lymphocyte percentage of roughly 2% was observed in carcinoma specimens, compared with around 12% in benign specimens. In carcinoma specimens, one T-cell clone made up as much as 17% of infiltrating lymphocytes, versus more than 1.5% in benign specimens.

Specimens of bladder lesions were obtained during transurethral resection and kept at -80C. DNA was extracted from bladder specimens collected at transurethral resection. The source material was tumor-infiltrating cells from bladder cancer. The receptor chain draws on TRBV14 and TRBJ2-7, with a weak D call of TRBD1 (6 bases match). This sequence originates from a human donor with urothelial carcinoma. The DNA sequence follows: TGTGCCAGCAGCGAGCAGGGGTCCTCAGAGCAGTACTTC. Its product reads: CASSEQGSSEQYF.